Given below is one T cell receptor (beta chain) in context. This sample is drawn from a study of blood T cell repertoires in COVID-19. TCRdb keeps only in-frame clones here, not all; method: immunoSEQ multiplex PCR. The table records under 90,000 clones, about 80% of them present only once. Germline V gene sequence: CDR1 SGHRS, CDR2 YFSETQ. Trimming removed 0 bases at V and 2 bases at J, with 8 bases between. The CDR3 sequence is 14 residues long. Source material: peripheral blood. This clonotype was obtained from a man between 50 and 59 years old with active or convalescent COVID-19. The chain uses TRBV5-1 and TRBJ1-2; the D is unclear. CDR3 DNA sequence: TGCGCCAGCAGCTTGGGTAGTCTGAACTATGGCTACACCTTC. Its translation is CASSLGSLNYGYTF.